This T cell receptor (beta chain) was obtained from a study of control samples from healthy donors and cancer patients. The germline gives CDR1 MNHEY, CDR2 SVGAGI. The CDR3 has 12 residues. Profiling relied on immunoSEQ multiplex PCR, and the TCRdb table lists in-frame clones only, not all of them. The sample spans approximately 190,000 clones; the ten largest clones claim 2.2%. Input material: blood. This chain links TRBV6-5 with TRBJ2-7; 9 bases map to TRBD2. This receptor was taken from a woman younger than 45 in good health. This CDR3 reads CAGPGLAKEQYF. In nucleotides, the CDR3 is TGTGCAGGGCCGGGACTAGCTAAGGAGCAGTACTTC.